This entry is about one T cell receptor beta chain. Next came a second PCR, run for about 6 to 12 cycles, which used a sample-barcoded 5' primer along with a J-beta primer mix. Every cDNA was tagged by a template-switch adaptor with 12 random nucleotides. From the 5' RACE reads, TCRdb called clonotypes with MiXCR, one entry per CDR3 protein. This sample has about 2 million distinct CDR3 sequences, with 49% found just once. The sample comes from a study of blood T cells in healthy people across ages. The overall study: About one barcoded beta molecule was captured per two T cells (by template switching).

The CDR3 sequence is 15 residues long. The germline V and J ends were trimmed by 3 bases and 5 bases, with 11 bases remaining between them. The chain is built from TRBV12-3 or TRBV12-4 and TRBJ1-6, with D maybe TRBD1 (5 bases). Input material: blood. The TCR sequence derives from a woman aged 40 to 49 in good health. Here the CDR3 DNA reads TGTGCCAGCAGTTTTGGGACGGAAAATAATTCACCCCTCCACTTT. Translated, it gives CASSFGTENNSPLHF.